These 18 T cell receptor beta chains were all obtained from the same sample, sequenced in a study of cytomegalovirus exposure and HLA in healthy donors. It was with 60 Vbeta and 13 Jbeta primers that the PCR ran. The method was immunoSEQ multiplex PCR; TCRdb's version includes in-frame clones alone and lacks a portion of them. The sample lists 90,000 to 140,000 clones; 10% to 15% were seen once. Sequenced sample: PBMCs. Receptors originate from a man aged 35-49 years in good health and CMV-seropositive.

In nucleotides, the CDR3 is TGTGCCAGCAGTTACTCCGGGGCGGGGGAAGAGACCCAGTACTTC. Protein product: CASSYSGAGEETQYF. The J gene is TRBJ2-5, the V gene TRBV6-5; 7 bases fit TRBD2. The germline gives CDR1 MNHEY, CDR2 SVGAGI. Trimming at V came to 0 bases and at J to 3 bases, leaving 4 bases not matched to a gene. This CDR3 region has 15 residues.

V gene TRBV9 combines with J gene TRBJ1-2; 7 nucleotides align to TRBD1. With 0 bases clipped from V and 6 bases from J, the junction kept 2 bases outside the gene matches. CDR3 length equals 13 residues. Germline-derived CDR1 and CDR2 are SGDLS and YYNGEE. CDR3 residues: CASSVATGDGYTF. The CDR3 DNA follows: TGTGCCAGCAGCGTAGCTACAGGGGATGGCTACACCTTC.

The chain links TRBV21-1 to TRBJ2-1; the listed D gene, TRBD2, was not tested against the DNA. TRBV21-1 is marked as a pseudogene. CDR3 length: 10 amino acids. The CDR3 bases are TGTGCCAGCATCCCCGCGAAGCAGTTCTTC. Residues: CASIPAKQFF.

This clone showed up just a few times. The rearrangement uses TRBV25-1 and TRBJ2-2, with TRBD2 matching over 10 bases. The germline CDR1 and CDR2 sequences are MGHDK and SYGVNS. V was clipped by 4 bases and J by 2 bases; unmatched bases: 7. The CDR3 contains 17 residues. The CDR3 here is CASSGLGTSVNTGELFF. The CDR3 region has the DNA TGTGCCAGCAGTGGGCTCGGGACTAGCGTTAACACCGGGGAGCTGTTTTTT.

The chain carries TRBV5-6 and TRBJ1-4; D might be TRBD1 (6 bases). V shed 4 bases and J shed 7 bases, with 17 bases lying between them. CDR3 length equals 15 residues. From germline, CDR1 is SGHDT and CDR2 YYEEEE. As DNA, the CDR3 is TGTGCCAGCAGCGACGCTACAGGGTCGGGTGAAAAACTGTTTTTT. The encoded protein is CASSDATGSGEKLFF. The full variable domain, with the rest looked up from reference TRBV5-6 and TRBJ1-4, is DAGVTQSPTHLIKTRGQQVTLRCSPKSGHDTVSWYQQALGQGPQFIFQYYEEEERQRGNFPDRFSGHQFPNYSSELNVNALLLGDSALYLCASSDATGSGEKLFFGSGTQLSVL.

The sample holds a few counts of this clone. The rearrangement uses TRBV10-3 and TRBJ1-2; D is possibly TRBD1 (6 bases). Trimming removed 6 bases at V and 5 bases at J, with 13 bases between. The CDR3 is 13 amino acids. Germline CDR1 ENHRY, CDR2 SYGVKD. CDR3 DNA: TGTGCCATCAGATACAGGGAAGGGTATGGCTACACCTTC. This gives the protein CAIRYREGYGYTF.

The V and J genes are TRBV13 and TRBJ2-2; TRBD2 is a possible D gene (6 bases). The CDR3 consists of 15 residues. From germline, CDR1 is PRHDT and CDR2 FYEKMQ (reference sequence). V lost 4 bases and J 3 bases, leaving 12 bases between the germline ends. The CDR3 loop reads CASSSRTKDTGELFF. In nucleotides, the CDR3 is TGTGCCAGCAGCTCCAGGACTAAAGACACCGGGGAGCTGTTTTTT.

V gene TRBV4-3 combines with J gene TRBJ1-1; unclear D gene. The CDR3 loop spans 14 amino acids. Germline lookup yields CDR1 LGHNA and CDR2 YSLEER. With 3 bases removed from V and 5 bases from J, the gap between germline ends came to 13 bases. The CDR3, as DNA: TGCGCCAGCAGCCAGGATATCTGGACTACTGAAGCTTTCTTT. This gives the protein CASSQDIWTTEAFF.

The rearrangement uses TRBV5-6 and TRBJ2-3, with a tentative D call TRBD1 (6 bases). Trimming took off 4 bases at V and 3 bases at J, with 15 bases between the two ends. From germline, CDR1 is SGHDT and CDR2 YYEEEE. The CDR3 is made up of 15 amino acids. DNA for the CDR3: TGTGCCAGCAGCATTGACAGGTCCGGGACAGATACGCAGTATTTT. This gives the protein CASSIDRSGTDTQYF.

The genes are TRBV30 and TRBJ1-2, with a possible D match to TRBD1 (5 bases). CDR1 is GTSNPN and CDR2 is SVGIG in the germline V gene (reference sequence). Trimming removed 6 bases at V and 2 bases at J, with 19 bases between. This CDR3 spans 15 amino acids. CDR3 residues: CACDMGQGPNYGYTF. DNA of the CDR3: TGTGCCTGCGATATGGGGCAGGGTCCCAACTATGGCTACACCTTC.

This clone was counted between two and nine times. In DNA, the CDR3 is TGTGCCAGCAGTTCAGGGCTGGGACTGTTTTTT. Protein product: CASSSGLGLFF. This chain links TRBV25-1 with TRBJ1-4; TRBD1 might be the D (5 bases). V was cut by 5 bases and J by 13 bases, with 11 bases left in between. Germline loops: CDR1 MGHDK, CDR2 SYGVNS. The CDR3 spans 11 residues.

The J gene is TRBJ1-4, the V gene TRBV2, with D possibly being TRBD1 (5 bases). V lost 11 bases and J 10 bases, leaving 17 bases between the germline ends. This CDR3 is 12 amino acids long. CDR1 SNHLY and CDR2 FYNNEI come from the germline V gene. The DNA of the CDR3 is TGTGCCTGCCCGTCGGGGAGGGGAAAACTGTTTTTT. This translates into CACPSGRGKLFF. Based on the CDR3 plus reference TRBV2 and TRBJ1-4, the full variable domain is EPEVTQTPSHQVTQMGQEVILRCVPISNHLYFYWYRQILGQKVEFLVSFYNNEISEKSEIFDDQFSVERPDGSNFTLKIRSTKLEDSAMYFCACPSGRGKLFFGSGTQLSVL.

This clone has more than one count but fewer than ten. The CDR3 region has the DNA TGTGCCTGGAGTGTAAATTTTGGGACAAATGAAAAACTGTTTTTT. Translated: CAWSVNFGTNEKLFF. V is TRBV30 and J is TRBJ1-4; tentatively, D is TRBD1 (6 bases). This CDR3 has 15 residues. Germline V gene data show CDR1 as GTSNPN and CDR2 as SVGIG (reference sequence). Trimming took 0 bases from V and 5 from J, leaving 13 bases between them.

This clone was detected only a few times. The chain recombines TRBV5-6 with TRBJ2-2; the D gene is possibly TRBD2 (5 bases). The CDR3 contains 13 residues. Germline V gives CDR1 SGHDT, CDR2 YYEEEE. Trimming took off 4 bases at V and 8 bases at J, with 12 bases between the two ends. The CDR3 coding sequence is TGTGCCAGCAGCCTGGGAGTCGGGGGGGAGCTGTTTTTT. Amino acid sequence: CASSLGVGGELFF.

CDR3 bases: TGTGCCAGCAGCTTAGGGGGACTAGCGAAGGAGCAGTACTTC. Translated: CASSLGGLAKEQYF. The V call is TRBV7-9, the J call TRBJ2-7; 10 positions match TRBD2. Losses at the gene ends were 1 base for V and 7 bases for J; bases not matched to a gene: 4. CDR3 length equals 14 residues. Germline CDR1 reads SEHNR; CDR2 reads FQNEAQ (reference sequence).

The chain links TRBV6-5 to TRBJ1-5; D is uncertain. The V gene lost 6 bases and the J gene lost 7 bases, with 13 bases spanning the gap. Germline V lookup: CDR1 MNHEY, CDR2 SVGAGI. The CDR3 has 13 amino acids. CDR3 in DNA: TGTGCCAGCAGCCTCCCCGCGGGGCAGCCCCAGCATTTT. This codes for CASSLPAGQPQHF.

The chain recombines TRBV9 with TRBJ2-5; a possible D gene is TRBD2 (6 bases). From germline, CDR1 is SGDLS and CDR2 YYNGEE. The CDR3 has 14 amino acids. V was pared by 0 bases and J by 1 base, with 7 bases between. In DNA form, the CDR3 reads TGTGCCAGCAGCGTAGGGACTACCCAAGAGACCCAGTACTTC. Residues: CASSVGTTQETQYF. Together with reference TRBV9 and TRBJ2-5, the CDR3 gives the full variable domain: DSGVTQTPKHLITATGQRVTLRCSPRSGDLSVYWYQQSLDQGLQFLIQYYNGEERAKGNILERFSAQQFPDLHSELNLSSLELGDSALYFCASSVGTTQETQYFGPGTRLLVL.

The CDR3 is CASSLSRTGSNQPQHF. The CDR3 DNA is TGTGCCAGCAGCTTAAGCCGGACAGGGTCCAATCAGCCCCAGCATTTT. The rearrangement links TRBV7-9 to TRBJ1-5, with 8 bases identical to TRBD1. There are 16 residues in the CDR3. V lost 2 bases, J lost 3 bases, and 6 bases stayed unmatched. Per the germline V gene, CDR1 is SEHNR and CDR2 is FQNEAQ (reference sequence).